Reported below is one TCR beta chain. The antigen it recognizes is unknown. No base quality information exists; no much larger clone differs at one position. The data stem from a study of blood T cell repertoires in COVID-19 (TCRdb year 2020). In terms of the full investigation: Samples from collaborators originated in the United States, Italy and Spain and spanned both the acute and convalescent phases of COVID-19. The prospective study material was composed of cDNA or gDNA derived from T cells, B-cell-depleted T cells, or PBMCs. Deeply sampled blood TCRbeta repertoires from subjects exposed to, actively infected with, or recovered from COVID-19 were included in the dataset. The repertoires were released in a freely available public database meant as a resource for research on the immune response to SARS-CoV-2. Samples were obtained from the ongoing ImmuneRACE study (first 160 participants) and from over 1,000 subjects provided by 6 global collaborators. Nearly every sample came with metadata listing a de-identified subject ID, COVID-19 status, age in years and sex. Where available, HLA class I and class II types were taken from metadata supplied by the sample provider and were not determined by assay-based typing.

The full study reports these points: The quantity of clinical and demographic metadata differed by source and by participant and was supplied without curation.

Collaborating institutions collected whole blood in K2EDTA tubes following their own protocols. For TCRbeta analysis, collaborator samples were shipped as frozen whole blood, as isolated PBMCs, or as DNA extracted from either sample type. At the junction V is shortened by 5 bases and J by 1 base, with 11 bases in between. For CDR1 and CDR2, the germline V gene lists SGHDN and FVKESK. Reading from cysteine to phenylalanine, the CDR3 counts 14 amino acids. Of the read, only the CDR3 DNA is kept; its 42 bases are in frame from base 1. TCRbeta CDR3 regions were amplified from genomic DNA by means of the immunoSEQ Assay, a bias-controlled multiplex PCR. The published analysis was carried out like this. Within the assay, amplification of reference gene primers was used to estimate how many nucleated cells each sample contained. To quantify the absolute abundance of each unique TCRbeta CDR3 rearrangement, sequence reads were collapsed and filtered. Productive Simpson clonality was computed per sample as the square root of Simpson's diversity index over productive rearrangements. The table comes from immuneACCESS by way of TCRdb, which keeps in-frame sequences with V and J called. Part of the clones is missing from these tables; in studies checked, under half for an unresolved V gene and the rest for unknown reasons. Clone size and the V and J calls come from that table; the DNA yielded D and trimming. The sample includes about 30,000 clones, with more than 75% observed a single time. Of the sample, 35% to 55% is held by the ten largest clones.

Recombination connected TRBV14 to TRBJ2-5, and perhaps TRBD2 as D gene, on 6 matching bases. Sequenced input: peripheral blood. The sequence was collected from a woman between 70 and 85 years old with acute or convalescent COVID-19. The encoded CDR3 is CASSFGLSQETQYF. The sequenced DNA is TGTGCCAGCAGCTTCGGACTAAGCCAAGAGACCCAGTACTTC.